The T cell receptor (beta chain) under discussion was sequenced for a study of blood T cell repertoires in COVID-19. Germline V gene data show CDR1 as KGHSH and CDR2 as LQKENI. The CDR3 length is 12 residues. The V gene lost 0 bases and the J gene lost 10 bases, with 7 bases spanning the gap. Using immunoSEQ multiplex PCR, the repertoire was profiled, and TCRdb retains in-frame clones only, with some absent. The data contain more than 200,000 clones, around 86% of them singletons. The sequence was obtained from a woman aged 55-75 years with COVID-19, enrolled during active disease. The sequencing sample was made of peripheral blood. V usage is TRBV18 and J usage is TRBJ2-1; unclear D gene. CDR3 sequence: CASSPPSSEQFF. CDR3 nucleotide sequence: TGTGCCAGCTCACCACCAAGTAGCGAGCAGTTCTTC.